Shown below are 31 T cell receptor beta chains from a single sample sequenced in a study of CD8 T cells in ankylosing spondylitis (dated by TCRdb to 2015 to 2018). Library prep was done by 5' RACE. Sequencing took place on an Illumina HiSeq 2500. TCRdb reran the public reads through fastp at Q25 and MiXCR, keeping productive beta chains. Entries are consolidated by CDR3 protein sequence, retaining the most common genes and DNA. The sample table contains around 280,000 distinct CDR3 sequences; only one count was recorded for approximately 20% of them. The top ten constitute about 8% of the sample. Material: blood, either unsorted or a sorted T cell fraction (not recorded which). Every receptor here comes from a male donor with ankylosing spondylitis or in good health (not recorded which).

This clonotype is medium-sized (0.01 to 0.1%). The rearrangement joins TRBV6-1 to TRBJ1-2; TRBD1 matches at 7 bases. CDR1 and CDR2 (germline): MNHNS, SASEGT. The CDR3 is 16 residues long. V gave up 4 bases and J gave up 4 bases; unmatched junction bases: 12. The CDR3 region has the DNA TGTGCCAGCAGTGTGATAGACAGGGCGGTGGGCTATGGCTACACCTTC. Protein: CASSVIDRAVGYGYTF.

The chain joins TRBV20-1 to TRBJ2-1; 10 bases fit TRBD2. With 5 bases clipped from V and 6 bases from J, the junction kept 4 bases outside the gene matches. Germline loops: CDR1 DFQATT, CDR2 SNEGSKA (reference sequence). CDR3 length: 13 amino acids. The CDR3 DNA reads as TGCAGTGCTTATGGACTAGCGGCCAATGAGCAGTTCTTC. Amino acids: CSAYGLAANEQFF.

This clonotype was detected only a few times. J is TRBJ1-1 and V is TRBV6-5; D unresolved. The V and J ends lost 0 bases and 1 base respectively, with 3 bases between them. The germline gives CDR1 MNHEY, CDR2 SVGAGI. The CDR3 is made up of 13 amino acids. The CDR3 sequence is CASSYSRNTEAFF. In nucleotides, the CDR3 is TGTGCCAGCAGTTACTCGAGGAACACTGAAGCTTTCTTT.

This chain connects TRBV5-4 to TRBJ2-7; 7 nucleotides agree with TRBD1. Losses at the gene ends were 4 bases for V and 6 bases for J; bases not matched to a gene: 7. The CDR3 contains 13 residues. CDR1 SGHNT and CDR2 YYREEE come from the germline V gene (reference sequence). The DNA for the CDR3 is TGTGCCAGCAGCGCTTACAGGGGTGGCGAGCAGTACGTC. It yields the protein CASSAYRGGEQYV.

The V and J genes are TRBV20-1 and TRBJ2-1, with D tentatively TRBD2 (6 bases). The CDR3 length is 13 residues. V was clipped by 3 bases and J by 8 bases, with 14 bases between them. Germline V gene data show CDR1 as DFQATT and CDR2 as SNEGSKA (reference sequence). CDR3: CSARGGGLDEQFF. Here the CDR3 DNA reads TGCAGTGCTAGGGGCGGAGGGCTAGATGAGCAGTTCTTC.

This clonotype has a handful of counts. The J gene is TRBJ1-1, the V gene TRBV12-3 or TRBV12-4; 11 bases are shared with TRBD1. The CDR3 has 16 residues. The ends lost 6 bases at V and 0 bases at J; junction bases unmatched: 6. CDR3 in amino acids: CASSRGQGGMNTEAFF. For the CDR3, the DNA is TGTGCCAGCAGCCGGGGACAGGGGGGTATGAACACTGAAGCTTTCTTT.

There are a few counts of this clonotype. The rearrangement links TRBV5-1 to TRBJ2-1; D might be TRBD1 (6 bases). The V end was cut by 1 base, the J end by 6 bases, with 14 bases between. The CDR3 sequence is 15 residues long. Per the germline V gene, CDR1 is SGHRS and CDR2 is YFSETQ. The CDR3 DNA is TGCGCCAGCAGCTTGCAGGGGACCGTGGGCAATGAGCAGTTCTTC. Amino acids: CASSLQGTVGNEQFF.

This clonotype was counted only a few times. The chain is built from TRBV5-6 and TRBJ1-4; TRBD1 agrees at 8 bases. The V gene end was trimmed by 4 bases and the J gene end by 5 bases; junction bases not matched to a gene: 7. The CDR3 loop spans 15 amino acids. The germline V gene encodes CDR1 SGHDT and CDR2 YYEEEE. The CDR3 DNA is TGTGCCAGCAGCGGATCCGGGACAGGAAATGAAAAACTGTTTTTT. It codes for CASSGSGTGNEKLFF.

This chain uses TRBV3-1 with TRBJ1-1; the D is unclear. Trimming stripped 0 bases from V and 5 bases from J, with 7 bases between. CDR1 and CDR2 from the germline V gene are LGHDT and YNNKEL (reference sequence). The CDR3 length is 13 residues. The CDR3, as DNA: TGTGCCAGCAGCCAAGATACTTGGACTGAAGCTTTCTTT. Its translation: CASSQDTWTEAFF.

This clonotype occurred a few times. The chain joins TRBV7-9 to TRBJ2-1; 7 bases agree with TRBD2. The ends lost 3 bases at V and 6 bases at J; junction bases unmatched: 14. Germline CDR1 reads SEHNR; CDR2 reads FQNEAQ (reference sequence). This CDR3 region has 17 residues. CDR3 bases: TGTGCCAGCAGCTTCCCCATCGCGGGAGTTTCAGGCAATGAGCAGTTCTTC. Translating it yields CASSFPIAGVSGNEQFF.

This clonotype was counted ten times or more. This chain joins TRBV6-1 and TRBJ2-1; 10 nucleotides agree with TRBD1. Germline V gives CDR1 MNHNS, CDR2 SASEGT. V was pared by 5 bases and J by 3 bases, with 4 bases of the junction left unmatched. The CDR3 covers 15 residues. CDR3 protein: CASSQTGGIYNEQFF. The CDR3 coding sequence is TGTGCCAGCAGTCAGACAGGGGGCATCTACAATGAGCAGTTCTTC.

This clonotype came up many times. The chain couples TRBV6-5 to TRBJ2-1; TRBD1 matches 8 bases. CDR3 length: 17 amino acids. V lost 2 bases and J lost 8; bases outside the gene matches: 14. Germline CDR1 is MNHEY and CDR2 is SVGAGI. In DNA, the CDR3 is TGTGCCAGCAGTTACCCGGGACAGGACCAGTATGGCGATGAGCAGTTCTTC. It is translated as CASSYPGQDQYGDEQFF.

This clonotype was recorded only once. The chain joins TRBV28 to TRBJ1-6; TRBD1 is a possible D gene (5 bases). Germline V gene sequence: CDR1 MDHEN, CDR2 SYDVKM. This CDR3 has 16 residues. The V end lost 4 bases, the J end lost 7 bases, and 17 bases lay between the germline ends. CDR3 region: CASSSSGLLSNSPLHF. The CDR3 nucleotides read TGTGCCAGCAGTTCATCGGGACTCCTCTCGAATTCACCCCTCCACTTT.

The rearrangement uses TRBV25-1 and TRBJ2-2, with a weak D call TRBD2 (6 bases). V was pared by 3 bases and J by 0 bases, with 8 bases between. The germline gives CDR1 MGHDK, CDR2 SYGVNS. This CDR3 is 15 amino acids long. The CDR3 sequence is CASSERGPNTGELFF. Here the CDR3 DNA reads TGTGCCAGCAGTGAGCGGGGACCGAACACCGGGGAGCTGTTTTTT. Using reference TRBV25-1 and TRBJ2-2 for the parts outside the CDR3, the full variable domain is EADIYQTPRYLVIGTGKKITLECSQTMGHDKMYWYQQDPGMELHLIHYSYGVNSTEKGDLSSESTVSRIRTEHFPLTLESARPSHTSQYLCASSERGPNTGELFFGEGSRLTVL.

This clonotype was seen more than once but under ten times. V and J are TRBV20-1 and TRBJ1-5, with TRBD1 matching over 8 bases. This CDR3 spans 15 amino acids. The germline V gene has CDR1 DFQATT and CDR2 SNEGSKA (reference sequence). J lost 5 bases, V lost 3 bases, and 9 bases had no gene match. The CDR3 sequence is CSASRGQGTDQPQHF. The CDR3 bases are TGCAGTGCTAGTCGTGGACAGGGCACAGATCAGCCCCAGCATTTT.

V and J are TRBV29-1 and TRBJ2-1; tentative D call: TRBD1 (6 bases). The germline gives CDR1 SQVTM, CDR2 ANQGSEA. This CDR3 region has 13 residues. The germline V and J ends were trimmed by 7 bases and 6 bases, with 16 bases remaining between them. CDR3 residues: CSAKTGWGNEQFF. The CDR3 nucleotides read TGCAGCGCAAAGACAGGTTGGGGCAATGAGCAGTTCTTC.

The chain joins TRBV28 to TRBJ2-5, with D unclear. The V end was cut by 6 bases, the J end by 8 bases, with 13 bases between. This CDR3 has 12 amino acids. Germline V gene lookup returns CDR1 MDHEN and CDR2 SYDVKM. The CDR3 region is CASSSPGLTQYF. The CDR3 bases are TGTGCCAGCAGCTCCCCTGGTCTTACCCAGTACTTC.

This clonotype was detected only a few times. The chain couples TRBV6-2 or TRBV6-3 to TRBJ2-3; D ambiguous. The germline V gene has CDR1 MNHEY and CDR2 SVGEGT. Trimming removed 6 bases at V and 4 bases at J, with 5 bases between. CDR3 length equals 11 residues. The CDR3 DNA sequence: TGTGCCAGCAGCAATCCAGATACGCAGTATTTT. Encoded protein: CASSNPDTQYF.

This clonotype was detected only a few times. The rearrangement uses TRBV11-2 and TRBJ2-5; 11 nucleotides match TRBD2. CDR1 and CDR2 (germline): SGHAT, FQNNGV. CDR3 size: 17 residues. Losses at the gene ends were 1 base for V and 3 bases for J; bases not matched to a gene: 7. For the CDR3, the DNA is TGTGCCAGCAGCTTAGTTGCCCTAGCGGGAGGAGAAGAGACCCAGTACTTC. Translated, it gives CASSLVALAGGEETQYF.

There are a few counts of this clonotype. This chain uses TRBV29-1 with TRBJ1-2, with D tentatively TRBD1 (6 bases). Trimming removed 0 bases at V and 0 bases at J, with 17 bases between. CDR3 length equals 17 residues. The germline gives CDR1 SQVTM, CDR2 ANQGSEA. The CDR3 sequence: CSVEDTTGTFANYGYTF. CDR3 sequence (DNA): TGCAGCGTTGAAGACACAACAGGGACCTTCGCTAACTATGGCTACACCTTC.

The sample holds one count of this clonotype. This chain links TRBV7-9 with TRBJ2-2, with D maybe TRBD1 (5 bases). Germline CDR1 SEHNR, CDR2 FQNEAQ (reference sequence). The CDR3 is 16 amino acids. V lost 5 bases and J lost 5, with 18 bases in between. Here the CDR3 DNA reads TGTGCCAGCAGCCCCCCTGGTCAGGGTGAGACCGGGGAGCTGTTTTTT. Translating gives CASSPPGQGETGELFF.

CDR3 coding DNA: TGTGCCACCAGCAGAGATCGGGGGAGCGAGCCCCAGCATTTT. Its translation is CATSRDRGSEPQHF. The chain employs TRBV15 and TRBJ1-5; D is perhaps TRBD1 (5 bases). Germline lookup yields CDR1 LNHNV and CDR2 YYDKDF (reference sequence). V was clipped by 0 bases and J by 8 bases, with 11 bases between them. The CDR3 totals 14 residues.

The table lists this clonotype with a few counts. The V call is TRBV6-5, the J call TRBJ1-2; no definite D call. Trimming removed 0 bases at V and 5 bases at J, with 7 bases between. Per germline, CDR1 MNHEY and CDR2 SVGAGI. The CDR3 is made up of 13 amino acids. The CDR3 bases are TGTGCCAGCAGTTACTCGAGTCAGTATGGCTACACCTTC. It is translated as CASSYSSQYGYTF.

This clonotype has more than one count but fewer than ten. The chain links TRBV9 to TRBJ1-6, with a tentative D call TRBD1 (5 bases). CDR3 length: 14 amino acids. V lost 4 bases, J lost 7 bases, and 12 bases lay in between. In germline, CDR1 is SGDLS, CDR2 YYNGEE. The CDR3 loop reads CASSPGLGNSPLHF. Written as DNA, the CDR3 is TGTGCCAGCAGCCCAGGGTTGGGCAATTCACCCCTCCACTTT.

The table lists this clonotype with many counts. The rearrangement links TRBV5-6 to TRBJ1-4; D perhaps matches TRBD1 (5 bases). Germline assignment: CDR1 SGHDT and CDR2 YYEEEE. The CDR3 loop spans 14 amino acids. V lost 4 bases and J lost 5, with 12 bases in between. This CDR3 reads CASSQTVRNEKLFF. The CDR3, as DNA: TGTGCCAGCAGCCAGACAGTGAGAAATGAAAAACTGTTTTTT.

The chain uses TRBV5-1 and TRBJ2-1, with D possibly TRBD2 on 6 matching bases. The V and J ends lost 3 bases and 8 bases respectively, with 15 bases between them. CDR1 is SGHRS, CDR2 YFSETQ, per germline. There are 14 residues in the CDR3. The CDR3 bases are TGCGCCAGCAGCTCGGGACTCCAAGCTGATGAGCAGTTCTTC. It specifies CASSSGLQADEQFF.

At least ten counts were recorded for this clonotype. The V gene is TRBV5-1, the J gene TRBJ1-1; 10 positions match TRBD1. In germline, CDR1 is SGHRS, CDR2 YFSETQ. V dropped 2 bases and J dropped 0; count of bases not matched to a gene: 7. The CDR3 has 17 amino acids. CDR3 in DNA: TGCGCCAGCAGCTTAATCCCGGGACAGGGGATGAACACTGAAGCTTTCTTT. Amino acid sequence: CASSLIPGQGMNTEAFF. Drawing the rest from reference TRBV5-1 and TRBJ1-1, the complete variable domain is KAGVTQTPRYLIKTRGQQVTLSCSPISGHRSVSWYQQTPGQGLQFLFEYFSETQRNKGNFPGRFSGRQFSNSRSEMNVSTLELGDSALYLCASSLIPGQGMNTEAFFGQGTRLTVV.

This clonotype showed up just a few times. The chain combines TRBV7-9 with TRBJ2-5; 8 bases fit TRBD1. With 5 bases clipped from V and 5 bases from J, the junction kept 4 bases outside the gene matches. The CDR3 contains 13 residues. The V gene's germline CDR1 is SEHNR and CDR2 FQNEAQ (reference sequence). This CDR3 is CASSVRQGETQYF. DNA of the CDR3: TGTGCCAGCAGCGTCCGACAGGGGGAGACCCAGTACTTC. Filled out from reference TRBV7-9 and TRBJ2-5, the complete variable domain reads DTGVSQNPRHKITKRGQNVTFRCDPISEHNRLYWYRQTLGQGPEFLTYFQNEAQLEKSRLLSDRFSAERPKGSFSTLEIQRTEQGDSAMYLCASSVRQGETQYFGPGTRLLVL.

CDR3 nucleotides: TGTGCCACCAGCAGAGATGTCAGGGTCCTCTACAATGAGCAGTTCTTC. It translates to CATSRDVRVLYNEQFF. This rearrangement joins TRBV15 to TRBJ2-1; tentative D call: TRBD1 (5 bases). This CDR3 region has 16 residues. CDR1 is LNHNV and CDR2 is YYDKDF in the germline V gene (reference sequence). With 0 bases removed from V and 3 bases from J, the gap between germline ends came to 12 bases.

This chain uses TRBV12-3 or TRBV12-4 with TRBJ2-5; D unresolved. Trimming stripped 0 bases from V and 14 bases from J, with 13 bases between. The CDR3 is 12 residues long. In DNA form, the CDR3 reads TGTGCCAGCAGTTTAGCGAAAGTAGGCCAATACTTC. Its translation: CASSLAKVGQYF.

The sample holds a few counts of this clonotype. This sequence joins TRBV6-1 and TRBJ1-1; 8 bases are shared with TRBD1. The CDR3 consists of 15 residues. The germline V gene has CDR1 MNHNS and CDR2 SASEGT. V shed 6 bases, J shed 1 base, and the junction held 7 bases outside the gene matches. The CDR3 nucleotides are TGTGCCAGCAGGGGTACTGACAGGGGGAACACTGAAGCTTTCTTT. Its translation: CASRGTDRGNTEAFF.